This TCR beta chain is drawn from a study of T cell repertoires in cytomegalovirus infection. The germline CDR1 and CDR2 sequences are SGHRS and YFSETQ. Trimming cost V 3 bases and J 4 bases, with 13 bases left between them. The CDR3 runs 14 residues. Study-wide points: Ex vivo, HLA-C-restricted CMV-specific TCR beta clonotypes prevailed over the rest of the response. Pooled public TCR beta family frequency picked out CMV carriers with the relevant HLA.

This clonotype has just a few counts. Its target is not known. MiXCR was run by TCRdb on the reads, yielding one entry per CDR3 protein. Among hundreds of thousands of distinct CDR3 sequences listed, 30% to 35% were seen once. The source material was cultured PBMCs, sampled from culture after CMV antigen stimulation. The V and J genes are TRBV5-1 and TRBJ2-5; TRBD2 is a possible D gene (5 bases). The receptor was derived from a human donor in good health (CMV status not recorded). Some clones in this sample may be carry-over from other donors' samples. The CDR3 DNA reads TGCGCCAGCAGCTCTAGGACTCCTACAGAGACCCAGTACTTC. Translating gives CASSSRTPTETQYF.